Listed here is a single T cell receptor (beta chain). The antigen is not known. Different DNA sequences within this sample yield the same CDR3. TCRdb keeps only in-frame clones here, not all; method: immunoSEQ multiplex PCR. The repertoire holds about 2.4 million clones, with approximately 94% as singletons. The entry originates in a study of shared clonotypes between healthy human individuals. Study results and caveats: Around 4.9% of naive CD4 clonotypes were shared across four donors.

The junction had 0 bases not matched to a gene; V was cut back by 4 bases and J by 1 base. The CDR3 spans 13 residues. The germline CDR1 and CDR2 sequences are MNHNS and SASEGT. The sequence derives from a man aged 18-30 years in good health. The sample comprised naive CD4+ T cells sorted from blood. As for subset: CD45RA+ positively selected. This chain uses TRBV6-1 with TRBJ2-7, with 8 positions matching TRBD2. CDR3 loop: CASSAGGSYEQYF. CDR3 DNA: TGTGCCAGCAGTGCGGGGGGGTCCTACGAGCAGTACTTC.